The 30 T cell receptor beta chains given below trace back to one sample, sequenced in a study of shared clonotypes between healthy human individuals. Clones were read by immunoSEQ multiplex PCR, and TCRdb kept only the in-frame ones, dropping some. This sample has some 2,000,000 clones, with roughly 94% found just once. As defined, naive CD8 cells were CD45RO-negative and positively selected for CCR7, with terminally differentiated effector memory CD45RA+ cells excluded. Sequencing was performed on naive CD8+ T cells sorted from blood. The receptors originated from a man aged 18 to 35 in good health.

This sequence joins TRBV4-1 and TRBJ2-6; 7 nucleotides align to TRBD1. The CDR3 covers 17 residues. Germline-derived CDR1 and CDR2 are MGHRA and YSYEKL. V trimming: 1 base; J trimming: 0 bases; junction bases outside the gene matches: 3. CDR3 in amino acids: CASSQASGGSGANVLTF. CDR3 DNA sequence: TGCGCCAGCAGCCAAGCCTCAGGGGGCTCTGGGGCCAACGTCCTGACTTTC.

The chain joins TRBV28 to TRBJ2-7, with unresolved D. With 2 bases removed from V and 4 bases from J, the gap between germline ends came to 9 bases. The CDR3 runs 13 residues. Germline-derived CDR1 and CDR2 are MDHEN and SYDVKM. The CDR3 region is CASSLTSLYEQYF. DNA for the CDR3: TGTGCCAGCAGTTTAACATCCTTATACGAGCAGTACTTC.

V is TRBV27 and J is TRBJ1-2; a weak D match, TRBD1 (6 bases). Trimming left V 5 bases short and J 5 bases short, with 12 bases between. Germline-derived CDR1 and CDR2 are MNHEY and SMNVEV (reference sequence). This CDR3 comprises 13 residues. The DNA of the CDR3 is TGTGCCAGCAGTGTGGCGACAGGTTATGGCTACACCTTC. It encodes CASSVATGYGYTF.

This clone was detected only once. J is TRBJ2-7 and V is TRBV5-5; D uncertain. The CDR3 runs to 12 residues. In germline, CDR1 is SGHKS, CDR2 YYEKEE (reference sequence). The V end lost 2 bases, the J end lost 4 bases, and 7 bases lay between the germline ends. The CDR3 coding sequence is TGTGCCAGCAGCTTAGGCTGGTACGAGCAGTACTTC. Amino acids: CASSLGWYEQYF.

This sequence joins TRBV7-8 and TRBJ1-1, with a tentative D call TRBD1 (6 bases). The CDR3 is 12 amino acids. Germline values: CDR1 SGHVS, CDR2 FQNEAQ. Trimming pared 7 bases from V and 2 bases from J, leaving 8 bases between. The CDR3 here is CASTGANTEAFF. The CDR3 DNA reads TGTGCCAGCACAGGGGCTAACACTGAAGCTTTCTTT.

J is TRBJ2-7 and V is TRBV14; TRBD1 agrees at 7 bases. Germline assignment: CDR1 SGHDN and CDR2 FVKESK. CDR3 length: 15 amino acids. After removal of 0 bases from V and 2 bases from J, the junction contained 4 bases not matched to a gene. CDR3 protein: CASSQEGQGAYEQYF. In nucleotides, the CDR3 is TGTGCCAGCAGCCAAGAAGGGCAGGGGGCCTACGAGCAGTACTTC.

The CDR3 loop reads CASSQEWSLQGALTF. The CDR3 nucleotides are TGCGCCAGCAGCCAAGAGTGGAGTTTACAGGGGGCCCTCACCTTC. The V gene is TRBV4-1, the J gene TRBJ1-2; TRBD1 matches 9 bases. Germline CDR1 MGHRA, CDR2 YSYEKL. Losses at the gene ends were 0 bases for V and 13 bases for J; bases not matched to a gene: 12. This CDR3 has 15 amino acids.

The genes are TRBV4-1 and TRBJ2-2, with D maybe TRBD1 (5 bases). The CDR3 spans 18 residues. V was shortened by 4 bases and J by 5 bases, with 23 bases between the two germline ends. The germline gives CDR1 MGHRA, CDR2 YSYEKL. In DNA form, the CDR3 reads TGCGCCAGCAGCCTATTTGGTTCAACAGGCATCGGGACCGGGGAGCTGTTTTTT. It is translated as CASSLFGSTGIGTGELFF.

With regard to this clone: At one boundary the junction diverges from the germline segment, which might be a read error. The CDR3 coding sequence is TGTGCCACTAGTTCTGGGTTTTCCTACGAGCAGTACTTC. The encoded protein is CATSSGFSYEQYF. The rearrangement links TRBV19 to TRBJ2-7; D is ambiguous. This CDR3 is 13 amino acids long. CDR1 LNHDA and CDR2 SQIVND come from the germline V gene (reference sequence).

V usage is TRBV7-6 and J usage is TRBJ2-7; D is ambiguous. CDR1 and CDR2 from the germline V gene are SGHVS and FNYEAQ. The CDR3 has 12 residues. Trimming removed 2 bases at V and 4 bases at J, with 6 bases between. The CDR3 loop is CASSLSNYEQYF. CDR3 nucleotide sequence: TGTGCCAGCAGCTTATCAAATTACGAGCAGTACTTC.

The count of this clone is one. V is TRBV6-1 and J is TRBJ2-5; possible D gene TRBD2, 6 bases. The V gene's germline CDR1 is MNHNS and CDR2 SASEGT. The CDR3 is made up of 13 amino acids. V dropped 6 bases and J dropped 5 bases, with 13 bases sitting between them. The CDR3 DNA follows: TGTGCCAGCAGGGGCCTCGGAGGGGAGACCCAGTACTTC. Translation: CASRGLGGETQYF.

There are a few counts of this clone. This CDR3 is CASSAALARYYEQYF. The CDR3 DNA follows: TGTGCCAGCAGCGCAGCACTAGCGAGGTATTACGAGCAGTACTTC. The rearrangement uses TRBV7-2 and TRBJ2-7, with TRBD2 matching 7 bases. V lost 5 bases to trimming and J lost 4 bases; unmatched junction nucleotides: 11. Germline V CDR1 and CDR2: SGHTA, FQGNSA. The CDR3 spans 15 residues.

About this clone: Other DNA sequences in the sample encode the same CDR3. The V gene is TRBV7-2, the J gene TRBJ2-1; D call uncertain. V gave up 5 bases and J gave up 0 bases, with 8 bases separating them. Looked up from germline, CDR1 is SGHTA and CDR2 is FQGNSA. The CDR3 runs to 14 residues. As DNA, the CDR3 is TGTGCCAGCAGCCTCACCAGCTCCTACAATGAGCAGTTCTTC. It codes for CASSLTSSYNEQFF.

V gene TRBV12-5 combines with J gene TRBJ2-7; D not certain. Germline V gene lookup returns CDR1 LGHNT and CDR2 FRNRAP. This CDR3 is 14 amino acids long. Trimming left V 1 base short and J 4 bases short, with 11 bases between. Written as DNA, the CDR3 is TGTGCTAGTGGTTTGGGGTCTACCTCATACGAGCAGTACTTC. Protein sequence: CASGLGSTSYEQYF.

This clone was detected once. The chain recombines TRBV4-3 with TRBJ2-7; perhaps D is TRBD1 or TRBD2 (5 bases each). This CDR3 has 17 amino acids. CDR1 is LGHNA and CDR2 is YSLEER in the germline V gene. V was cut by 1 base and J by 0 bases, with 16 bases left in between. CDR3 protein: CASSQVLIGASSYEQYF. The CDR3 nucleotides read TGCGCCAGCAGCCAAGTGTTAATCGGGGCCTCCTCCTACGAGCAGTACTTC.

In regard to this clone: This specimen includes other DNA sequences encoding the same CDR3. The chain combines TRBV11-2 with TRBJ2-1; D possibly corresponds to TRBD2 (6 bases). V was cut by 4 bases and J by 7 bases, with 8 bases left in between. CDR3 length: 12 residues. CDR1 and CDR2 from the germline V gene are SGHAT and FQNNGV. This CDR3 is CASSSGLNEQFF. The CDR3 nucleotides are TGTGCCAGCAGCTCTGGACTAAATGAGCAGTTCTTC.

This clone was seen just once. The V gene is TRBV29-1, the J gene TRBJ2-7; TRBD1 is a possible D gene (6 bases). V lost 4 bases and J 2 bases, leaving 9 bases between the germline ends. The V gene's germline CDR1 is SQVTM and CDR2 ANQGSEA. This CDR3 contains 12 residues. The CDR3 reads CSVVAGAYEQYF. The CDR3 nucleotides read TGCAGCGTTGTTGCAGGGGCCTACGAGCAGTACTTC.

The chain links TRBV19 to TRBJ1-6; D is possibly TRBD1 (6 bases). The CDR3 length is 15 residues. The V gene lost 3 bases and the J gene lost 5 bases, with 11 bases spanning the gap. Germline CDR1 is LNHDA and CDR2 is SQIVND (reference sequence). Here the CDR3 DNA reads TGTGCCAGTAGTATCTATGGGGGCAATAATTCACCCCTCCACTTT. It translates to CASSIYGGNNSPLHF.

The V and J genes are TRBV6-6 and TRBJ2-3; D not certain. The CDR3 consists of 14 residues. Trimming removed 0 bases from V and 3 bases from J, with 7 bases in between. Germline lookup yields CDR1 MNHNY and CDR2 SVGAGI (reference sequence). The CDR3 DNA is TGTGCCAGCAGTTACTCTTCCGTGACAGATACGCAGTATTTT. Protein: CASSYSSVTDTQYF.

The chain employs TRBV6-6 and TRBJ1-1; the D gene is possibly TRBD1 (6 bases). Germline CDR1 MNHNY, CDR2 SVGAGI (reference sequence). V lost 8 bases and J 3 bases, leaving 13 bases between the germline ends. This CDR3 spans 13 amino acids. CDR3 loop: CASLPGVYTEAFF. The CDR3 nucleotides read TGTGCCAGCCTACCAGGGGTTTACACTGAAGCTTTCTTT.

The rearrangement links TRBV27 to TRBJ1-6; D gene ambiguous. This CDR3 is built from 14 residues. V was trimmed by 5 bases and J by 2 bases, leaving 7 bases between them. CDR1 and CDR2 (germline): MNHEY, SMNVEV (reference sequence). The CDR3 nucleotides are TGTGCCAGCAGTCTTACGGCCTATAATTCACCCCTCCACTTT. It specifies CASSLTAYNSPLHF.

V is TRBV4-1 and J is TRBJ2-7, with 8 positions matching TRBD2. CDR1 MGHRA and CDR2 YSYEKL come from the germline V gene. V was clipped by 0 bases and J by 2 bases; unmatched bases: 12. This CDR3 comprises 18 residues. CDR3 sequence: CASSQDEVGTLAAYEQYF. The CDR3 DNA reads TGCGCCAGCAGCCAAGATGAGGTCGGAACACTAGCGGCCTACGAGCAGTACTTC.

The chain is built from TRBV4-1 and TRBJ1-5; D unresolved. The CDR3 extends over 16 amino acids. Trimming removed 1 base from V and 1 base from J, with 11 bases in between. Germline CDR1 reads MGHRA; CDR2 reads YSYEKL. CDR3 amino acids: CASSQVYGQSNQPQHF. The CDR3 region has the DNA TGCGCCAGCAGCCAAGTTTACGGTCAGAGCAATCAGCCCCAGCATTTT.

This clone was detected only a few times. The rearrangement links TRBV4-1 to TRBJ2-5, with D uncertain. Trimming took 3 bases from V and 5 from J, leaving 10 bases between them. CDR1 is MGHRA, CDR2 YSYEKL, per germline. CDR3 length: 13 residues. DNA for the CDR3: TGCGCCAGCAGCCACGACGCCGGGGAGACCCAGTACTTC. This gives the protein CASSHDAGETQYF.

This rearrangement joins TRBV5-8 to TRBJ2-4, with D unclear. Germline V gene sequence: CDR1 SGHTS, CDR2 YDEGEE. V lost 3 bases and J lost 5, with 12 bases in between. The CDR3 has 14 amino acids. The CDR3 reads CASSSRAFQNIQYF. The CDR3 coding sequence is TGTGCCAGCAGCTCAAGGGCATTCCAAAACATTCAGTACTTC.

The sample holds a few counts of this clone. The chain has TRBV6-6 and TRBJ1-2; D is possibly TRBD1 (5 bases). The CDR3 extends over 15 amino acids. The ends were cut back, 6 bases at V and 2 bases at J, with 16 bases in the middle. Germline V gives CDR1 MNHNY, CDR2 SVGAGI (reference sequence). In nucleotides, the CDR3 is TGTGCCAGCAGCCAAGGGGCAGGGATCAACTATGGCTACACCTTC. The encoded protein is CASSQGAGINYGYTF.

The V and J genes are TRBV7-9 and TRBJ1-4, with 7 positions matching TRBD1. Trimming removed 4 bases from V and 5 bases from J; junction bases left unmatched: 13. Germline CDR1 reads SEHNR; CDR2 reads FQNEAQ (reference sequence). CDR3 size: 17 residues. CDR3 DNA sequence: TGTGCCAGCAGCTCTGAATCGTCGGGGACAGAGAATGAAAAACTGTTTTTT. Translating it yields CASSSESSGTENEKLFF.

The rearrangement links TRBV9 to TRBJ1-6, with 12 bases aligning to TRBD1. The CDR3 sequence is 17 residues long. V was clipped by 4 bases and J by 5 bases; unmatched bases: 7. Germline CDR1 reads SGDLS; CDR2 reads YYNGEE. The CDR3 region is CASSSRDRGLDNSPLHF. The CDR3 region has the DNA TGTGCCAGCAGCTCCCGGGACAGGGGGCTCGATAATTCACCCCTCCACTTT.

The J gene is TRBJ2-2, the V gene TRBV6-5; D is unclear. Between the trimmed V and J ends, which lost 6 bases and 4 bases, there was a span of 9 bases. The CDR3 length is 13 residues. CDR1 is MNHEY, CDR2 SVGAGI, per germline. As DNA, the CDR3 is TGTGCCAGCAGCTCCGGGCCCACCGGGGAGCTGTTTTTT. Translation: CASSSGPTGELFF.

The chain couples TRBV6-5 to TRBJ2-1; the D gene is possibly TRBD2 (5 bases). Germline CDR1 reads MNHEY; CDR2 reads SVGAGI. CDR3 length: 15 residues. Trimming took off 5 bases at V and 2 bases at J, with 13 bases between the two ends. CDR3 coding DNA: TGTGCCAGCAGTGGAGGATTGCCCCCCTACAATGAGCAGTTCTTC. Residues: CASSGGLPPYNEQFF.